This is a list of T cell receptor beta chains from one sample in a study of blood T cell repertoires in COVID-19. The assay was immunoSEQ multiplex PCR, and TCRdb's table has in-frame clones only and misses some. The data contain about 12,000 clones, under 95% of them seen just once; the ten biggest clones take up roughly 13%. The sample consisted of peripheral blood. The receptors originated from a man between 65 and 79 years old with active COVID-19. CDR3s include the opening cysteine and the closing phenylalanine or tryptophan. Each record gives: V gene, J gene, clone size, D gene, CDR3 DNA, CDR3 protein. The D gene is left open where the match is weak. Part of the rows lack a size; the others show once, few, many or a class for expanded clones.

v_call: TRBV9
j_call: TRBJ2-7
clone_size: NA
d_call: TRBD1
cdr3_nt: TGTGCCAGCAGCCCCGACAGGGGTTACGAGCAGTACTTC
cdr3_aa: CASSPDRGYEQYF

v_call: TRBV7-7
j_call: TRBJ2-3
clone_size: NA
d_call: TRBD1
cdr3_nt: TGTGCTAGCAGCTTGGGGTGGGACGGGACAGGGGTCACCTCTAGCACAGATACGCAGTATTTT
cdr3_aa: CASSLGWDGTGVTSSTDTQYF

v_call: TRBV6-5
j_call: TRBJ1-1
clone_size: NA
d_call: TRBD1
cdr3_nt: TGTGCCAGCAGTTACGGCCAGGGGGCTGAAGCTTTCTTT
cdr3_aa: CASSYGQGAEAFF

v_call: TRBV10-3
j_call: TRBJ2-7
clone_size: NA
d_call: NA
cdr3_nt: TGTGCCATCAGTGGTTTAGCGGATGCCTACGAGCAGTACTTC
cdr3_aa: CAISGLADAYEQYF

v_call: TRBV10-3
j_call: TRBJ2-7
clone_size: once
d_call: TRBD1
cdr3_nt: TGTGCCATCAGGTTGGAAGGGACAGACTCCTACGAGCAGTACTTC
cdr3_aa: CAIRLEGTDSYEQYF

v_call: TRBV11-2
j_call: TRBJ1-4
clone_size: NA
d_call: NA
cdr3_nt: TGTGCCAGCAGCTTACAGCGGGGGAGAAATGAAAAACTGTTTTTT
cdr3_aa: CASSLQRGRNEKLFF

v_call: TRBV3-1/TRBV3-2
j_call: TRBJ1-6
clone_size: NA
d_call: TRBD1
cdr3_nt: TGTGCCAGCAGCCAAGCGGGGCAGGGGGCGCGTTATTCACCCCTCCACTTT
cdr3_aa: CASSQAGQGARYSPLHF

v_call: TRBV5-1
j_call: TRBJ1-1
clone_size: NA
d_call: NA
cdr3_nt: TGCGCCAGCAGCTTGCTGGAAGACTACACTGAAGCTTTCTTT
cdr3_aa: CASSLLEDYTEAFF

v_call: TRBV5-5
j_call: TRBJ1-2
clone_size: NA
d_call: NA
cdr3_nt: TGTGCCAGCAGCTTGCAAGGGGGTCGGGGCTACACCTTC
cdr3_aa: CASSLQGGRGYTF

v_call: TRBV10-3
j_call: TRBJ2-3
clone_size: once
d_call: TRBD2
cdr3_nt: TGTGCCATCAGTGAGCCCCTCTCACTAGCGGGAGCAGATACGCAGTATTTT
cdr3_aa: CAISEPLSLAGADTQYF

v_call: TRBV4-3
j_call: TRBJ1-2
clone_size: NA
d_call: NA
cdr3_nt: TGCGCCAGCAGCCGTACAGGGAACTATGGCTACACCTTC
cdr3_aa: CASSRTGNYGYTF

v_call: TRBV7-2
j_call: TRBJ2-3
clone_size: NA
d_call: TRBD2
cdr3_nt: TGTGCCAGCAGCTCGGGGACTAGCGGGGGGAGGATAGATACGCAGTATTTT
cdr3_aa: CASSSGTSGGRIDTQYF

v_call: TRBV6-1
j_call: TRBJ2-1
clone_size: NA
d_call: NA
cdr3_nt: TGTGCCAGCAGTGAAAATTGGGGGCCCCCCTACAATGAGCAGTTCTTC
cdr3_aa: CASSENWGPPYNEQFF

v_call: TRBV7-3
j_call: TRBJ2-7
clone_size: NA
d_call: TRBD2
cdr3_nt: TGTGCCAGCAGCCAAACCGGGACTAGCGGCTACGAGCAGTACTTC
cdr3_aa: CASSQTGTSGYEQYF

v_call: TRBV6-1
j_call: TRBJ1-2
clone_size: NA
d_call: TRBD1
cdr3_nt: TGTGCCAGCAGAACCGGGACAGGGAATGGCTACACCTTC
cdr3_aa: CASRTGTGNGYTF

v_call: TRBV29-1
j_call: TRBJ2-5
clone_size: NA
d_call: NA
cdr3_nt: TGCAGCGCGTACAGGGTAACGGGAGAGACCCAGTACTTC
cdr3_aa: CSAYRVTGETQYF

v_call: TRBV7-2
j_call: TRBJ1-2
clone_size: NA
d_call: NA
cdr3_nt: TGTGCCAGCCACCGGGTAAATAACTATGGCTACACCTTC
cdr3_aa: CASHRVNNYGYTF

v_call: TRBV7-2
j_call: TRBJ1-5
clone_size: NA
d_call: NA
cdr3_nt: TGTGCCAGCAGCCAGACCGGGAGGAATCAGCCCCAGCATTTT
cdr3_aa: CASSQTGRNQPQHF

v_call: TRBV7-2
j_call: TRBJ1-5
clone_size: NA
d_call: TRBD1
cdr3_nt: TGTGCCAGCAGCTTCGGCGACAGGGGTGGTAATCAGCCCCAGCATTTT
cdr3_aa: CASSFGDRGGNQPQHF

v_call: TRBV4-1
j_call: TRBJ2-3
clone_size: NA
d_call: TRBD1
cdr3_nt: TGCGCCAGCAGCCAGGCTGGGACAGGGGGCACAGATACGCAGTATTTT
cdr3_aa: CASSQAGTGGTDTQYF

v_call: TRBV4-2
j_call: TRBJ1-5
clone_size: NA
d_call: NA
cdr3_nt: TGTGCCAGCAGCCAGGTCGAGGGGAAGCGGGATCAGCCCCAGCATTTT
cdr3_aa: CASSQVEGKRDQPQHF

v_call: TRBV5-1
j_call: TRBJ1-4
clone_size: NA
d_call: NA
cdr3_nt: TGCGCCAGCAGCTTGGCGGGGGCAACTAATGAAAAACTGTTTTTT
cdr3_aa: CASSLAGATNEKLFF

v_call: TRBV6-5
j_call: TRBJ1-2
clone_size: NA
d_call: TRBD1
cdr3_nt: TGTGCCAGCAGGGAGACAGGGGGCGTCTATGGCTACACCTTC
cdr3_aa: CASRETGGVYGYTF

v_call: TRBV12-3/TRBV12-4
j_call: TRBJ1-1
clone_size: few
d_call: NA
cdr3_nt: TGTGCCAGCAGTCAACAGGTGAACACTGAAGCTTTCTTT
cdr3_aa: CASSQQVNTEAFF